This paragraph covers one T cell receptor (beta chain) sequence. About 100 million PBMCs supplied genomic DNA for unsorted samples. This sample was included in a study of shared clonotypes between healthy human individuals. Across the study: The donors, a couple of women and a few men, were aged 18 to 49.

Unsorted PBMC DNA underwent sequencing on ten immunoSEQ deep assay plates. The method was immunoSEQ multiplex PCR; TCRdb's version includes in-frame clones alone and lacks a portion of them. This table holds 450,000 to 600,000 clones, around three quarters found once. Germline CDR1 reads MNHEY; CDR2 reads SMNVEV (reference sequence). The CDR3 loop spans 16 amino acids. With 1 base removed from V and 0 bases from J, the gap between germline ends came to 11 bases. The clonotype originates from a middle-aged woman in good health. Some clones in this sample may be carry-over from other donors' samples. This rearrangement joins TRBV27 to TRBJ2-3, with D possibly matching TRBD2 (6 bases). The sample comprised PBMCs. CDR3 sequence (DNA): TGTGCCAGCAGTTTATGGCTAGCGAAAAGCACAGATACGCAGTATTTT. Protein product: CASSLWLAKSTDTQYF.